This is a list of T cell receptor beta chains from one sample in a study of cytomegalovirus exposure and HLA in healthy donors. Some clones are missing from TCRdb's copy, which holds only in-frame ones; the method was immunoSEQ multiplex PCR. Among 120,000 or so clones listed, approximately 17% were seen once. Sequenced input: PBMCs. These receptor sequences come from a female donor in good health and CMV-seropositive. The CDR3 runs from the conserved cysteine through the conserved F or W. D genes are given only for firm matches. A clone size is listed for some rows: how often the clone was seen (once, few, many), or a class if it is expanded.

V,size,J,D,DNA,CDR3
TRBV30,few,TRBJ1-1,-,TGTGCCTGGAGTGTAGGGGGAGACACTGAAGCTTTCTTT,CAWSVGGDTEAFF
TRBV6-1,-,TRBJ2-1,TRBD2,TGTGCCAGCAGCCGCGGGGGGGCCACCTATAGTGAGCAGTTCTTC,CASSRGGATYSEQFF
TRBV4-2,few,TRBJ2-7,-,TGTGCCAGCAGCCCCTTTCGGGGGTACGAGCAGTACTTC,CASSPFRGYEQYF
TRBV28,few,TRBJ1-1,TRBD1,TGTGCCAGCAGCGGGATTTCAGGGGGCATTGAAGCTTTCTTT,CASSGISGGIEAFF
TRBV5-3,-,TRBJ2-2,TRBD2,TGTGCCAGAAGCCGTTCATCGGGCCCTCCGCCGCGAGCGGGAGGACGGACCGGGGAGCTGTTTTTT,CARSRSSGPPPRAGGRTGELFF
TRBV5-1,-,TRBJ2-7,-,TGCGCCAGCAGCTTGAGCGGATTTACCTACGAGCAGTACTTC,CASSLSGFTYEQYF
TRBV5-1,-,TRBJ2-7,-,TGCGCCAGCAGCTTGGTCGGGACACGAGACGAGCAGTACTTC,CASSLVGTRDEQYF
TRBV30,few,TRBJ2-6,TRBD1,TGTGCCTGGAGTGTAATGAGACAGGGGGCTAGTTCTGGGGCCAACGTCCTGACTTTC,CAWSVMRQGASSGANVLTF
TRBV6-8,few,TRBJ2-2,TRBD2,TGTGCCAGCAGCCCCCCCGCGGGGGGGGGCGCGATGAACACCGGGGAGCTGTTTTTT,CASSPPAGGGAMNTGELFF
TRBV30,few,TRBJ1-4,TRBD1,TGTGCCTGGAGTGCGACAGGGGTCGAAAAACTGTTTTTT,CAWSATGVEKLFF
TRBV29-1,-,TRBJ2-7,-,TGCAGCGTTGAAGACTGGGGGCAGGACGTCTACGAGCAGTACTTC,CSVEDWGQDVYEQYF
TRBV5-4,few,TRBJ2-2,-,TGTGCCAGCAGCTCACTCACCGGGGAGCTGTTTTTT,CASSSLTGELFF
TRBV4-2,-,TRBJ2-5,TRBD2,TGTGCCAGCAGCCAACGGACTAGCGAGACCCAGTACTTC,CASSQRTSETQYF
TRBV10-3,-,TRBJ2-1,TRBD2,TGTGCCATCAGTAGGTCGGGACTAGCAAACAATGAGCAGTTCTTC,CAISRSGLANNEQFF
TRBV4-1,few,TRBJ1-2,TRBD1,TGCGCCAGCAGCCAGGCGACAGGGCGGTCGACATTTCATGGCTACACCTTC,CASSQATGRSTFHGYTF
TRBV12-2,-,TRBJ1-6,-,TGTGCAAGTCGCTTAGCGCTGGGGGGGGAATCACCCCTCCACTTT,CASRLALGGESPLHF
TRBV10-3,-,TRBJ1-3,-,TGTGCCATCAGGCCTTCCCAGGGACTCTCAAACTCTGGAAACACCATATATTTT,CAIRPSQGLSNSGNTIYF
TRBV27,few,TRBJ2-3,TRBD2,TGTGCCAGCAGTCCCCTGGAAGCGGGAGGCACAGATACGCAGTATTTT,CASSPLEAGGTDTQYF
TRBV7-2,-,TRBJ1-4,-,TGTGCCAGCAGCTACCCCAGGGATGATGAAAAACTGTTTTTT,CASSYPRDDEKLFF
TRBV7-2,-,TRBJ2-1,-,TGTGCCAGCAGCTTAGACTACGGTATCTCCTACAATGAGCAGTTCTTC,CASSLDYGISYNEQFF
TRBV5-1,-,TRBJ2-7,-,TGCGCCAGCAAAGGCGGGACAGTAAAGGCATCGGACGAGCAGTACTTC,CASKGGTVKASDEQYF
TRBV11-2,-,TRBJ1-5,-,TGTGCCAGCAGCTTATCAGTCAGGGGTTCCCAGCATTTT,CASSLSVRGSQHF
TRBV21-1,-,TRBJ2-1,-,TGTGCCAGCAGCAAACTACTCGACGGACTAGCCCCAGGGGATGAGCAGTTCTTC,CASSKLLDGLAPGDEQFF
TRBV4-3,few,TRBJ2-7,TRBD2,TGCGCCAGCAGCCAAGAGGTCAGCGGGAGTTGGGTCTACGAGCAGTACTTC,CASSQEVSGSWVYEQYF
TRBV28,-,TRBJ1-1,TRBD1,TGTGCCAGCAGTTTATCGGGACAGTGGAACACTGAAGCTTTCTTT,CASSLSGQWNTEAFF
TRBV6-1,few,TRBJ1-6,TRBD1,TGTGCCAGCAGACGGACAGGTGAAGGTTCACCCCTCCACTTT,CASRRTGEGSPLHF
TRBV30,-,TRBJ1-1,-,TGTGCCTGGTCAGCCATGGGCGTGCTGAACACTGAAGCTTTCTTT,CAWSAMGVLNTEAFF
TRBV18,-,TRBJ2-6,-,TGTGCCAGCTCACCAACTGACAGGCTAAGGACTGGGGCCAACGTCCTGACTTTC,CASSPTDRLRTGANVLTF
TRBV4-1,-,TRBJ1-3,-,TGCGCCAGCAGCTGGGAGTCGGGAAACACCATATATTTT,CASSWESGNTIYF
TRBV7-6,few,TRBJ1-4,-,TGTGCCAGCAGCTTATGGGGGCAGGGCTCAGCTAATGAAAAACTGTTTTTT,CASSLWGQGSANEKLFF
TRBV6-4,-,TRBJ2-3,-,TGTGCCAGCAGTGACCCCACTCAGCGGAGCACAGATACGCAGTATTTT,CASSDPTQRSTDTQYF
TRBV27,-,TRBJ1-3,-,TGTGCCAGCAGTCGCAGGGCGGCCTCTGGAAACACCATATATTTT,CASSRRAASGNTIYF
TRBV6-6,-,TRBJ1-2,-,TGTGCCAGCAGTCCGGGACACCGCTATGGCTACACCTTC,CASSPGHRYGYTF
TRBV5-1,-,TRBJ1-1,TRBD1,TGCGCCAGCAGAGGTTTGGGACAGGGAGTAGTTGAGACTGAAGCTTTCTTT,CASRGLGQGVVETEAFF
TRBV29-1,-,TRBJ2-1,-,TGCAGCGTTGAAGCCCCACCTGGCCACGCCAATGAGCAGTTCTTC,CSVEAPPGHANEQFF
TRBV20-1,-,TRBJ2-1,-,TGCAGTGCTGCGTACAATGAGCAGTTCTTC,CSAAYNEQFF
TRBV27,few,TRBJ2-1,-,TGTGCCAGCAGTTTAGACAGGTTGCCCTACAATGAGCAGTTCTTC,CASSLDRLPYNEQFF
TRBV7-2,-,TRBJ2-6,-,TGTGCCAGCAGCTCCTTCTCTGGGGCCAACGTCCTGACTTTC,CASSSFSGANVLTF
TRBV4-2,few,TRBJ2-1,-,TGTGCCAGCAGCCAAGAACTGGTAAGCAATGAGCAGTTCTTC,CASSQELVSNEQFF
TRBV9,few,TRBJ2-2,-,TGTGCCAGCAGCGTAGGGGGGGGCAACACCGGGGAGCTGTTTTTT,CASSVGGGNTGELFF
TRBV5-1,few,TRBJ2-7,TRBD1,TGCGCCAGCGGACCTCCTCCCGGGACAGGGATTTACGAGCAGTACTTC,CASGPPPGTGIYEQYF
TRBV7-2,few,TRBJ2-3,TRBD2,TGTGCCAGCAGCTTCAGGGTCCTAGCGGGAGGAACAGATACGCAGTATTTT,CASSFRVLAGGTDTQYF
TRBV4-1,few,TRBJ1-2,-,TGCGCCAGCAGCCAAGCTTACTTCCCCCGCACCTTC,CASSQAYFPRTF
TRBV7-9,few,TRBJ2-7,-,TGTGCCAGCAGCCAAGGACTACGGCCCGAGCAGTACTTC,CASSQGLRPEQYF
TRBV6-5,few,TRBJ2-7,-,TGTGCCAGCAGTTACTTCGGGATCGGCGAGCAGTACTTC,CASSYFGIGEQYF
TRBV7-9,few,TRBJ2-7,-,TGTGCCAGCAGCTTACCCCCAACCCTAGGACTGAACTCCTACGAGCAGTACTTC,CASSLPPTLGLNSYEQYF
TRBV29-1,few,TRBJ2-7,TRBD1,TGCAGCGTGAGGGGGGACAGGGAGTACTTC,CSVRGDREYF
TRBV4-2,few,TRBJ1-2,TRBD1,TGTGCCAGCAGCCATCTCTCCAGGACAGGGAACTATGGCTACACCTTC,CASSHLSRTGNYGYTF
TRBV28,once,TRBJ2-5,-,TGTGCCAGCAGTTTTCCTCGCGCGGAGACCCAGTACTTC,CASSFPRAETQYF
TRBV12-5,few,TRBJ2-7,TRBD1,TGTGCTAGTGGTTTGGTGGGTTGGGGACAGGGCTACGAGCAGTACTTC,CASGLVGWGQGYEQYF
TRBV27,-,TRBJ1-2,-,TGTGCCAGCAGTTTTCCCGGGGGGTATGGCTACACCTTC,CASSFPGGYGYTF
TRBV11-2,-,TRBJ2-7,-,TGTGCCAGCAGACAAGGACAGCGAGAGCAGTACTTC,CASRQGQREQYF
TRBV4-2,few,TRBJ1-1,-,TGTGCCAGCAGCCAAGTAGGGGTTGACACTGAAGCTTTCTTT,CASSQVGVDTEAFF
TRBV15,-,TRBJ1-2,-,TGTGCCACCAGCAGAGAAGGCAGGGATCCCTATGGCTACACCTTC,CATSREGRDPYGYTF
TRBV30,-,TRBJ2-5,-,TGTGCCTGGAATCCCCCGGGTGGGAGGTTGGAGACCCAGTACTTC,CAWNPPGGRLETQYF
TRBV27,-,TRBJ2-7,-,TGTGCCAGCAGTTTATCCCCAGGGGCCTACTACGAGCAGTACTTC,CASSLSPGAYYEQYF
TRBV9,few,TRBJ1-2,-,TGTGCCAGCAGCGTAGAATTCAGTAAGGGGGGCTACACCTTC,CASSVEFSKGGYTF
TRBV28,-,TRBJ1-2,-,TGTGCCAGCAGTCTAAATCGGTATGGCTACACCTTC,CASSLNRYGYTF